This T cell receptor (beta chain) came from a study of regulatory T cells in long-lasting Graves disease. The overall study: Persistent cases took antithyroid drugs over 5 years and stayed TSH receptor antibody positive. Study-level findings and limits: Those with persistent Graves' had less TCR diversity than newly diagnosed patients. It was in persistent disease that TRBV28, TRBJ1-2 and TRBJ2-5 were favored.

Arm-PCR of CDR3 regions with iRepertoire HTBI primers generated TCR beta libraries. Each CDR3 protein gets one entry after TCRdb re-called the multiplex PCR reads with MiXCR. The sample holds some 340,000 distinct CDR3 sequences, 20% to 25% seen once. The CDR3 length is 18 residues. CDR1 and CDR2 (germline): MNHEY, SMNVEV (reference sequence). V was clipped by 0 bases and J by 1 base, with 15 bases between them. Time point given: persistent/refractory GD, antithyroid drugs over 5 years with positive TRAb. PBMC RNA was the source of the TCR library. Patients with Graves' disease were diagnosed by American Thyroid Association guidelines. This clonotype was seen at least ten times. The antigen is undetermined.

J is TRBJ2-2 and V is TRBV27, with D possibly TRBD1 on 5 matching bases. Sequenced here: peripheral blood mononuclear cells (PBMCs), sampled when the disease was refractory, from a patient treated with antithyroid drugs. The sequence derives from a woman aged 40-49 years with Graves disease. The DNA for the CDR3 is TGTGCCAGCAGTTTATCGGTATTTGGACATCAGAACACCGGGGAGCTGTTTTTT. It translates to CASSLSVFGHQNTGELFF.